The present T cell receptor (beta chain) was sequenced within a study of early T cells in non-severe SARS-CoV-2 infection. TCRdb used MiXCR to reprocess the 5' RACE reads, holding one entry per CDR3 protein. The data hold around 89,000 distinct CDR3 sequences, with approximately 14% observed a single time. There are 16 residues in the CDR3. Germline CDR1 SGHAT, CDR2 FQNNGV. V shed 5 bases and J 4 bases; nucleotides not matched to a gene: 11. V and J are TRBV11-2 and TRBJ1-2, with 9 bases identical to TRBD1. The specimen was whole blood. This sequence was found in an adult who was a healthcare worker with PCR-confirmed SARS-CoV-2 infection or an uninfected control (not recorded which). CDR3 loop: CASSGTGPRSGYGYTF. DNA for the CDR3: TGTGCCAGCAGCGGGACAGGGCCCCGCTCGGGCTATGGCTACACCTTC.